These T cell receptor beta chains were read from a single sample in a study of regulatory T cells in long-lasting Graves disease. MiXCR was run by TCRdb on the multiplex PCR reads, yielding one entry per CDR3 protein. The repertoire holds over 500,000 distinct CDR3 sequences, with around 15% as singletons. The same sample was also studied in work on T cells in Graves' hyperthyroidism and ophthalmopathy.

The sample here was peripheral blood mononuclear cells (PBMCs), taken at new diagnosis, from a patient treated with antithyroid drugs. The receptors here all came from a man in his late teens or twenties with Graves disease. Each CDR3 is given without its conserved first and last residue. A D gene is named only where the DNA matches it firmly.

CDR3aa	d_gene	j_gene	v_gene
ASSFRPTDTQY	NA	TRBJ2-3	TRBV12-3/TRBV12-4
ASSRTSGPTGEETQY	TRBD2	TRBJ2-5	TRBV4-1
ASSEGTDRNYGYT	TRBD1	TRBJ1-2	TRBV9
SARPGESDTQY	NA	TRBJ2-3	TRBV20-1
ATTPGKDYGYT	NA	TRBJ1-2	TRBV6-1
ASLASGGAKTQY	TRBD2	TRBJ2-5	TRBV25-1
ASSAPTGSSGANVLT	NA	TRBJ2-6	TRBV7-3
ASSRLSRTSEERDTQY	TRBD2	TRBJ2-3	TRBV16
ASSYLVGGGTEAF	NA	TRBJ1-1	TRBV6-2/TRBV6-3
ASSPRGWSQPQH	NA	TRBJ1-5	TRBV11-1
ASSVWGNTEAF	NA	TRBJ1-1	TRBV9
ASSLNYPEQY	NA	TRBJ2-7	TRBV11-2
SAGLDTQY	NA	TRBJ2-3	TRBV20-1
ASSSRAHPAGNPTNEKLF	NA	TRBJ1-4	TRBV27
SVGQPLSEKLF	NA	TRBJ1-4	TRBV29-1
ASSLSSGRAVGNEQF	TRBD2	TRBJ2-1	TRBV19
AWSVGSSQPQH	NA	TRBJ1-5	TRBV30
ASSIRAAYEQY	NA	TRBJ2-7	TRBV6-2/TRBV6-3
SARPRTSGNTYEQY	TRBD2	TRBJ2-7	TRBV20-1
ASTAPAPKINYGYT	NA	TRBJ1-2	TRBV28
ASSPLTGDTEAF	NA	TRBJ1-1	TRBV27
AWSVGRGYGYT	NA	TRBJ1-2	TRBV30
ASSSQGDRRTDTQY	TRBD1	TRBJ2-3	TRBV7-9
ASSAGTPLGDTQY	NA	TRBJ2-3	TRBV19
ASSVAGRGGQETQY	NA	TRBJ2-5	TRBV9
ASSLGVRGSREQY	NA	TRBJ2-7	TRBV27
VWSILAGGMVADTQY	TRBD2	TRBJ2-3	TRBV30
ASTTGDGNQPQH	TRBD1	TRBJ1-5	TRBV28
ASSPGGRSYEQY	TRBD2	TRBJ2-7	TRBV5-1
ASSLDHGLARGTGNEQF	NA	TRBJ2-1	TRBV11-2
ASKWPGNTEAF	NA	TRBJ1-1	TRBV12-3/TRBV12-4
SARDQRGTYEQY	NA	TRBJ2-7	TRBV20-1
ASRLTGYFTEAF	TRBD1	TRBJ1-1	TRBV28
ASSRLAGPRDTGELF	TRBD2	TRBJ2-2	TRBV12-3/TRBV12-4
ASSLVITRVRDEQF	NA	TRBJ2-1	TRBV5-1
SVSPGGDLNEQY	NA	TRBJ2-7	TRBV29-1
ASSGDSGTSGRGDEQY	TRBD2	TRBJ2-7	TRBV5-4
ASSDTADGFYSNQPQH	NA	TRBJ1-5	TRBV10-2
ASSSRTPAGYT	NA	TRBJ1-2	TRBV6-9
ASSLDSSEAF	NA	TRBJ1-1	TRBV7-8
ASRRLARGSREQY	NA	TRBJ2-7	TRBV5-1
ASSSSVGESLEY	NA	TRBJ2-4	TRBV7-9
SAGTDRVLETQY	TRBD1	TRBJ2-5	TRBV20-1
ASSLGGGTTDTQY	NA	TRBJ2-3	TRBV11-3
ASSLAPGAYEQY	NA	TRBJ2-7	TRBV5-8
ASSGNSGEQY	NA	TRBJ2-7	TRBV25-1
ASSIVGSLNEQF	NA	TRBJ2-1	TRBV19
ASSPEGLTDTQY	NA	TRBJ2-3	TRBV7-2
ASSVGPGLNTEAF	NA	TRBJ1-1	TRBV9
ASSQDDAVNTEAF	NA	TRBJ1-1	TRBV4-1
ASSQDTGVYQPQH	NA	TRBJ1-5	TRBV3-1
ASSLLRGAYNEQF	TRBD2	TRBJ2-1	TRBV14
ASRQQGGDTQY	NA	TRBJ2-3	TRBV28
ASSVGPRSSGYEQY	NA	TRBJ2-7	TRBV5-1
ASSLSGTSGNNEQF	TRBD2	TRBJ2-1	TRBV27
ASSQLTSRASYNEQF	NA	TRBJ2-1	TRBV3-1
ASSKSPGPLGDNEQF	NA	TRBJ2-1	TRBV6-1
SASLTGGYTEAF	TRBD1	TRBJ1-1	TRBV20-1